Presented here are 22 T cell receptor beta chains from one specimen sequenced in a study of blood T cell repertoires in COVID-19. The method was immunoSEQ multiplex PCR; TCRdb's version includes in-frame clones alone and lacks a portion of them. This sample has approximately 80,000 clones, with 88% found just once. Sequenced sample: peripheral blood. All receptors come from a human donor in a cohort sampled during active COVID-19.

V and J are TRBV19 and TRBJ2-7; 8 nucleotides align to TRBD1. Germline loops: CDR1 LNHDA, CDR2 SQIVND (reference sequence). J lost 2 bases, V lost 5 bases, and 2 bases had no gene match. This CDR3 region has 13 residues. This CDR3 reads CASSLRGPYEQYF. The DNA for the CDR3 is TGTGCCAGTAGTCTCAGGGGGCCCTACGAGCAGTACTTC.

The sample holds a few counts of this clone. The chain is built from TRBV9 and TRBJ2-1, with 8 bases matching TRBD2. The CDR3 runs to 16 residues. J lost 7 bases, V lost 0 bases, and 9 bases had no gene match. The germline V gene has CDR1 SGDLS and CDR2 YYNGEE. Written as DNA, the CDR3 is TGTGCCAGCAGCGTAGAGACTAGCGCTGTTATGAATGAGCAGTTCTTC. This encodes CASSVETSAVMNEQFF.

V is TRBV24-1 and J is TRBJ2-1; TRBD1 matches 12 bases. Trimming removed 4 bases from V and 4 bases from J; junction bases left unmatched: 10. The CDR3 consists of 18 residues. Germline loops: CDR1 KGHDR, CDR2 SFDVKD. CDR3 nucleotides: TGTGCCACCAGTGAATTCTCCGGGACAGGGGGCGTGTACAATGAGCAGTTCTTC. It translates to CATSEFSGTGGVYNEQFF.

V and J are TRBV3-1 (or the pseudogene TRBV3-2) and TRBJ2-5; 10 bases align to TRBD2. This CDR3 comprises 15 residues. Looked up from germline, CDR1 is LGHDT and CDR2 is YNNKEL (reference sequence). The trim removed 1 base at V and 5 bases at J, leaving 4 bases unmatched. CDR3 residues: CASSQGAGGLETQYF. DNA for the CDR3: TGTGCCAGCAGCCAAGGAGCGGGGGGGCTGGAGACCCAGTACTTC.

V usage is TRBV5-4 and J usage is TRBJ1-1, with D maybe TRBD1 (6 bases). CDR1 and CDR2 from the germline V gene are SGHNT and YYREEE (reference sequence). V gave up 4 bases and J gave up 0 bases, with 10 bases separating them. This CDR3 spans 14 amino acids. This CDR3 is CASSQGIMNTEAFF. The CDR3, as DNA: TGTGCCAGCAGCCAGGGGATAATGAACACTGAAGCTTTCTTT.

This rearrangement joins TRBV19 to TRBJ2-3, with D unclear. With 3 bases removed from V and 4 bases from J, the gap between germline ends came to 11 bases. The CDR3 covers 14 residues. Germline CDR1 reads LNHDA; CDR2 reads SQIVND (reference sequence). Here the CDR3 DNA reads TGTGCCAGTAGTATCGGTTCTAGTGCAGATACGCAGTATTTT. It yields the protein CASSIGSSADTQYF. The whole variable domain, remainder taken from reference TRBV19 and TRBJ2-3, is DGGITQSPKYLFRKEGQNVTLSCEQNLNHDAMYWYRQDPGQGLRLIYYSQIVNDFQKGDIAEGYSVSREKKESFPLTVTSAQKNPTAFYLCASSIGSSADTQYFGPGTRLTVL.

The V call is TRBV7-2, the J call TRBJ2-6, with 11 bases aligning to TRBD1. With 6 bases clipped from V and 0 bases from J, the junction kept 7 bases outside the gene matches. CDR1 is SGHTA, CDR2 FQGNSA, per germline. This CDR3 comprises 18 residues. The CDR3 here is CASSLQGTGGSGANVLTF. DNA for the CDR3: TGTGCCAGCAGTCTCCAAGGGACAGGGGGCTCTGGGGCCAACGTCCTGACTTTC.

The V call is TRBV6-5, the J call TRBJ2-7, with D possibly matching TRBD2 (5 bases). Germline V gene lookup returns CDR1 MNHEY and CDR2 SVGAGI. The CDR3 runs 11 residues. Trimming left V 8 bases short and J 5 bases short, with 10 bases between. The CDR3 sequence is CASPGVNEQYF. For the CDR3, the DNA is TGTGCCAGCCCCGGGGTGAACGAGCAGTACTTC.

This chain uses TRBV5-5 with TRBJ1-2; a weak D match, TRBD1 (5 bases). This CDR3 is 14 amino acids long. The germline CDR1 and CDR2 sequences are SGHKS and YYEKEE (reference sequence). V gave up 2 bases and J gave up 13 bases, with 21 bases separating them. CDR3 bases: TGTGCCAGCAGCTTAGGTGGAGGGGCGCGGTACCCCACCTTC. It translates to CASSLGGGARYPTF.

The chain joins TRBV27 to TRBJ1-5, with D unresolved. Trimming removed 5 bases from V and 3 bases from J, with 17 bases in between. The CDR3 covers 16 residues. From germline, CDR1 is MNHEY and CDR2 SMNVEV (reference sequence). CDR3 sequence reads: CASSLDGSRFNQPQHF. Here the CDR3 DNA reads TGTGCCAGCAGTCTCGACGGGTCCCGGTTCAATCAGCCCCAGCATTTT.

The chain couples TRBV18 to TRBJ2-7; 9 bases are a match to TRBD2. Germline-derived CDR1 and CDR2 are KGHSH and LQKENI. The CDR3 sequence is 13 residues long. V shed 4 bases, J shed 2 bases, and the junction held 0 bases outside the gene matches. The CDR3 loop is CASSLAGAYEQYF. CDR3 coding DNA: TGTGCCAGCTCACTAGCGGGAGCCTACGAGCAGTACTTC.

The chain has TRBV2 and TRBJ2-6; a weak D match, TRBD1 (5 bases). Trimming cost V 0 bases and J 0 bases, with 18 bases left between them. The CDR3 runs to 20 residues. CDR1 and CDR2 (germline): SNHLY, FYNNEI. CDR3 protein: CASSEAQGRSQHSGANVLTF. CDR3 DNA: TGTGCCAGCAGTGAAGCGCAGGGCAGATCACAACACTCTGGGGCCAACGTCCTGACTTTC. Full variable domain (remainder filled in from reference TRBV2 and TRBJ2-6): EPEVTQTPSHQVTQMGQEVILRCVPISNHLYFYWYRQILGQKVEFLVSFYNNEISEKSEIFDDQFSVERPDGSNFTLKIRSTKLEDSAMYFCASSEAQGRSQHSGANVLTFGAGSRLTVL.

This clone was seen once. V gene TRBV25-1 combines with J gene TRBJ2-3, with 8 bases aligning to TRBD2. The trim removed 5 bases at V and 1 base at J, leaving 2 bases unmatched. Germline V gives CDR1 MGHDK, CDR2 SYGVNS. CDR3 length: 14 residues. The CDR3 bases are TGTGCCAGCAGTCCGGGACTAGGCACAGATACGCAGTATTTT. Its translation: CASSPGLGTDTQYF.

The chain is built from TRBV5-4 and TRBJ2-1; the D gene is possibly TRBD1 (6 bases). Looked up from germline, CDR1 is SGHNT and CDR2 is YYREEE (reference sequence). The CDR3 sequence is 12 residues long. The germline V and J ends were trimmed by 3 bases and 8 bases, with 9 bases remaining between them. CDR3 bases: TGTGCCAGCAGCTCCAGGGGCTATGAGCAGTTCTTC. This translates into CASSSRGYEQFF.

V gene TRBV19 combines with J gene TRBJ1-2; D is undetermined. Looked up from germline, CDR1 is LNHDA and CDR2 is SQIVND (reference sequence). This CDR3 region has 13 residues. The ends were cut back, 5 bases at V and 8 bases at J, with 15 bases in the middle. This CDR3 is CASSLPIPSGYTF. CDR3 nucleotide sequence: TGTGCCAGTAGTTTGCCGATACCTAGCGGCTACACCTTC. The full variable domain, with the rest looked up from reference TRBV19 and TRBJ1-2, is DGGITQSPKYLFRKEGQNVTLSCEQNLNHDAMYWYRQDPGQGLRLIYYSQIVNDFQKGDIAEGYSVSREKKESFPLTVTSAQKNPTAFYLCASSLPIPSGYTFGSGTRLTVV.

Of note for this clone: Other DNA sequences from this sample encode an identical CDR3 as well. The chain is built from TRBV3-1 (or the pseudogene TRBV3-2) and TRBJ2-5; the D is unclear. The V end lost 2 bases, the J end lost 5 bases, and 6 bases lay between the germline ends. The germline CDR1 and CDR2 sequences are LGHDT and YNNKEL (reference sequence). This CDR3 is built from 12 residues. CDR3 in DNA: TGTGCCAGCAGCCAAAGGCGGGAGACCCAGTACTTC. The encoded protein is CASSQRRETQYF.

The CDR3 sequence: CASSLTSEDTQYF. The CDR3 nucleotides are TGTGCCAGCAGCTTGACTAGCGAAGATACGCAGTATTTT. The genes are TRBV12-3 or TRBV12-4 and TRBJ2-3; 8 bases are shared with TRBD2. With 6 bases clipped from V and 5 bases from J, the junction kept 4 bases outside the gene matches. The CDR3 has 13 residues.

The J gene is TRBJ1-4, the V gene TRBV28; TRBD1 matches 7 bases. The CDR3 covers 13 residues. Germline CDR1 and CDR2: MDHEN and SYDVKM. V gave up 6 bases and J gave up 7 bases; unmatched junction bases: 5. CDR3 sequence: CASSQPGGEKLFF. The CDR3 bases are TGTGCCAGCAGCCAACCAGGGGGTGAAAAACTGTTTTTT.

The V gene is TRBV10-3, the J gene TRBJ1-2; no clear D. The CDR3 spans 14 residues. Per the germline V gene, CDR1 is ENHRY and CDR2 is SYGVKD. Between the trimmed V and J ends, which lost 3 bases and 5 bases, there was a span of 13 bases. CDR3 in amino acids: CAISDPDIGYGYTF. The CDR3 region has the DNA TGTGCCATCAGTGACCCTGACATAGGTTATGGCTACACCTTC.

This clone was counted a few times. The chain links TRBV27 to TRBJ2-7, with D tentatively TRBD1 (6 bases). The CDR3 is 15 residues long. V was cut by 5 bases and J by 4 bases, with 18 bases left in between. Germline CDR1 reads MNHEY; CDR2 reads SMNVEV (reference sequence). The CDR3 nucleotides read TGTGCCAGCAGTCATCGGGCAGGGGAATGGTACGAGCAGTACTTC. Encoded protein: CASSHRAGEWYEQYF.

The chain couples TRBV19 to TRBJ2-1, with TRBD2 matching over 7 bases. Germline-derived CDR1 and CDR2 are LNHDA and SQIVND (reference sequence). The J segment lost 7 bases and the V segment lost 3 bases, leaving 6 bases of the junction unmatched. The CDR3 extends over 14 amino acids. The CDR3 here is CASSIVGGQNEQFF. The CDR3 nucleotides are TGTGCCAGTAGTATTGTGGGAGGGCAGAATGAGCAGTTCTTC.

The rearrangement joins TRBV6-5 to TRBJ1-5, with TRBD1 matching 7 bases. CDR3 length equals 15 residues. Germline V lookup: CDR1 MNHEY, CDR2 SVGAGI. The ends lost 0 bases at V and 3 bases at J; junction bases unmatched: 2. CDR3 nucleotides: TGTGCCAGCAGTTACTCGGGACAGAACAATCAGCCCCAGCATTTT. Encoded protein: CASSYSGQNNQPQHF.